This paragraph reports one T cell receptor beta chain. Its antigen remains undetermined. Per-base qualities were not stored, and no clone one base away is much larger. These data belong to a study of blood T cell repertoires in COVID-19 (dated by TCRdb to about 2020). Describing the broader study: Samples covering the acute and convalescent phases of COVID-19 were provided by collaborators in the United States, Italy and Spain. The material from the prospective study consisted of cDNA or gDNA derived from T cells, B-cell-depleted T cells, or PBMCs. The dataset comprised deeply sampled blood TCRbeta repertoires from subjects exposed to, actively infected with, or recovered from COVID-19. The repertoires were released in a freely available public database intended as a resource for research on the immune response to SARS-CoV-2. The samples were drawn from two sources: the first 160 participants of the ongoing ImmuneRACE study, and 1,254 subjects contributed by 6 global collaborators. Nearly every sample came with metadata listing a de-identified subject ID, COVID-19 status, age in years and sex. Where available, HLA class I and class II types were obtained from metadata supplied by the sample provider rather than from assay-based typing. What the research found in general, with its limitations: The quantity of clinical and demographic metadata differed by source and by participant and was supplied without curation.

CDR1 and CDR2, looked up from the germline V gene (reference sequence), are GTSNPN and SVGIG. Unmatched junction bases come to 13, with V trimmed by 7 bases and J by 7 bases. The CDR3, cysteine through phenylalanine, is 13 amino acids long. Of the read, only the CDR3 DNA is kept; its 39 bases are in frame from base 1. The immunoSEQ Assay, a bias-controlled multiplex PCR, was used to amplify TCRbeta CDR3 regions from genomic DNA. Under the source paper's analysis protocol: The number of nucleated cells in each sample was estimated by amplification of reference gene primers within the assay. To quantify the absolute abundance of each unique TCRbeta CDR3 rearrangement, sequence reads were collapsed and filtered. For each sample, productive Simpson clonality was calculated as the square root of Simpson's diversity index across productive rearrangements. Entries here come from immuneACCESS through TCRdb and include only in-frame sequences with V and J called. Some clones fail to appear in such tables; in the studies checked, an unresolved V gene covers under half of the shortfall, and the cause of the remainder is unknown. D and trimming come from the DNA, and the V and J calls and clone size come from that table. The sample contains 150,000 or so clones, 84% of them found a single time. The ten largest clones capture 11% to 15% of the sample.

Each collaborating institution followed its own protocols to collect whole blood in K2EDTA tubes. For TCRbeta analysis, collaborators shipped samples in one of three forms: frozen whole blood, isolated PBMCs, or DNA extracted from either of those sample types. Sequencing input: peripheral blood. Recombination linked TRBV30 to TRBJ2-7, and TRBD1 matches 7 of the central bases. This sequence originates from a man aged 18 to 30 with active or convalescent COVID-19. The DNA sequence reads TGTGCCTTCCACTACCGGGACAGAATTGAGCAGTACTTC. Its product reads: CAFHYRDRIEQYF.